The 5 T cell receptor beta chains listed next were all sequenced from one sample in a study of blood T cell repertoires in COVID-19. Profiled with immunoSEQ multiplex PCR; TCRdb holds only in-frame clones, not every one. The sample holds 250,000 to 400,000 clones, approximately 88% seen once. What was sequenced was peripheral blood. These receptor sequences come from a woman aged 25 to 39 with COVID-19, enrolled during active disease.

The genes are TRBV11-2 and TRBJ1-6, with D perhaps TRBD1 (5 bases). The CDR3 covers 17 residues. V was clipped by 1 base and J by 9 bases, with 19 bases between them. CDR1 and CDR2 (germline): SGHAT, FQNNGV. The CDR3 DNA follows: TGTGCCAGCAGCTTAGGCCAAGGACACGGATACCCTTCACCCCTCCACTTT. Translation gives CASSLGQGHGYPSPLHF.

The chain has TRBV18 and TRBJ1-1; TRBD1 aligns across 7 bases. The CDR3 spans 15 residues. V lost 6 bases to trimming and J lost 5 bases; unmatched junction nucleotides: 12. Germline CDR1 KGHSH, CDR2 LQKENI. Here the CDR3 reads CASSPMGQFRTEAFF. In DNA form, the CDR3 reads TGTGCCAGCTCGCCTATGGGACAGTTCCGAACTGAAGCTTTCTTT.

The rearrangement links TRBV29-1 to TRBJ1-2, with TRBD1 matching 7 bases. V shed 3 bases, J shed 4 bases, and the junction held 8 bases outside the gene matches. The germline gives CDR1 SQVTM, CDR2 ANQGSEA. The CDR3 is 14 amino acids. This CDR3 reads CSVDRDSEGYGYTF. For the CDR3, the DNA is TGCAGCGTTGACCGGGACAGTGAGGGCTATGGCTACACCTTC.

The V call is TRBV7-6, the J call TRBJ1-2; D not resolved. The CDR3 is made up of 13 amino acids. Germline assignment: CDR1 SGHVS and CDR2 FNYEAQ. Trimming removed 5 bases at V and 5 bases at J, with 12 bases between. CDR3 residues: CASSPSSGYGYTF. DNA of the CDR3: TGTGCCAGCAGCCCCTCTTCCGGGTATGGCTACACCTTC.

Only one count was recorded for this clone. This chain links TRBV9 with TRBJ1-2; 8 positions agree with TRBD1. This CDR3 comprises 16 residues. CDR1 is SGDLS, CDR2 YYNGEE, per germline. V shed 3 bases and J 0 bases; nucleotides not matched to a gene: 7. CDR3: CASSEQGGLANYGYTF. The CDR3 DNA sequence: TGTGCCAGCAGCGAACAGGGGGGACTGGCTAACTATGGCTACACCTTC.